Listed below are T cell receptor beta chains from one sample, sequenced in a study of cytomegalovirus exposure and HLA in healthy donors. TCRdb's copy holds only in-frame clones and misses some; the assay was immunoSEQ multiplex PCR. The table includes about 67,000 clones, 68% detected once. Material for sequencing was PBMCs. These receptors all stem from a woman aged 30 to 39 in good health and CMV-seronegative. Both conserved end residues are part of each CDR3. D genes are given only for firm matches. Only some rows state a clone size, as once, few, many or a class for expanded clones.

V gene,clone size,J gene,D gene,CDR3 protein,CDR3 DNA
TRBV27,NA,TRBJ2-6,NA,CASTLTGTLASGANVLTF,TGTGCCAGCACTTTAACAGGGACCCTAGCATCTGGGGCCAACGTCCTGACTTTC
TRBV5-1,few,TRBJ2-7,TRBD1,CASSPTGGTHEQYF,TGCGCCAGCAGCCCTACAGGGGGTACCCACGAGCAGTACTTC
TRBV6-5,few,TRBJ1-1,NA,CASSYSPHREAFF,TGTGCCAGCAGTTACTCCCCCCACAGGGAGGCTTTCTTT
TRBV7-2,once,TRBJ2-1,NA,CASSLNGGLYNEQFF,TGTGCCAGCAGCTTAAACGGGGGGCTTTACAATGAGCAGTTCTTC
TRBV30,NA,TRBJ1-5,NA,CALQGTNSNQPQHF,TGTGCCTTGCAGGGGACAAATAGCAATCAGCCCCAGCATTTT
TRBV2,NA,TRBJ1-4,TRBD1,CASSRQGAVELFF,TGTGCCAGCAGTCGTCAGGGGGCTGTAGAACTGTTTTTT
TRBV7-9,few,TRBJ2-7,NA,CASSRGTYEQYF,TGTGCCAGCAGCAGGGGAACCTACGAGCAGTACTTC
TRBV19,few,TRBJ1-1,TRBD1,CASSIGIRGTEAFF,TGTGCCAGTAGTATAGGGATCAGGGGGACTGAAGCTTTCTTT
TRBV28,NA,TRBJ1-2,NA,CASNSGSPYGYTF,TGTGCCAGCAACTCCGGGTCTCCCTATGGCTACACCTTC
TRBV15,NA,TRBJ1-2,NA,CATSRTVANYGYTF,TGTGCCACCAGCAGGACAGTGGCTAACTATGGCTACACCTTC
TRBV28,few,TRBJ2-4,TRBD1,CASSSGTGVLIAYF,TGTGCCAGCAGCTCCGGGACAGGGGTTCTAATTGCGTACTTC
TRBV2,NA,TRBJ2-7,TRBD1,CAGGTGGYEQYF,TGTGCCGGAGGGACAGGGGGCTACGAGCAGTACTTC
TRBV7-9,few,TRBJ1-1,NA,CASSPTMGGSTEAFF,TGTGCCAGCAGCCCCACCATGGGGGGGAGCACTGAAGCTTTCTTT
TRBV5-5,NA,TRBJ1-2,NA,CASSLSRTTYGYTF,TGTGCCAGCAGCTTGTCCCGGACAACTTATGGCTACACCTTC
TRBV4-2,few,TRBJ2-3,TRBD2,CASSSSLAGVGDTQYF,TGTGCCAGCAGCTCCAGTCTAGCGGGGGTAGGAGATACGCAGTATTTT
TRBV4-1,few,TRBJ2-3,TRBD2,CASSQDRGGGAGDTQYF,TGCGCCAGCAGCCAAGATCGGGGGGGAGGTGCGGGAGATACGCAGTATTTT
TRBV7-9,NA,TRBJ2-5,NA,CASSSTVKETQYF,TGTGCCAGCAGCTCTACAGTGAAAGAGACCCAGTACTTC
TRBV6-5,NA,TRBJ1-1,NA,CASSSQGGVSKAFF,TGTGCCAGCAGTTCCCAGGGTGGGGTTTCCAAAGCTTTCTTT
TRBV4-1,NA,TRBJ2-4,TRBD1,CASSPTGGARAKNIQYF,TGCGCCAGCAGCCCGACAGGGGGCGCGAGGGCCAAAAACATTCAGTACTTC
TRBV4-3,NA,TRBJ2-3,NA,CASSQTNSPSTDTQYF,TGCGCCAGCAGCCAAACTAACTCGCCAAGCACAGATACGCAGTATTTT